The entry below describes one T cell receptor (beta chain). The record originates from a study of T-cell reconstitution after alpha-beta-depleted transplantation in children. V was pared by 1 base and J by 7 bases, with 15 bases between. From germline, CDR1 is MGHDK and CDR2 SYGVNS. This CDR3 contains 15 residues. Unique molecular identifiers were incorporated when the TCRbeta library was constructed. MiXCR, applied by TCRdb to the PCR reads, yields one record per CDR3 protein. The table lists roughly 590,000 distinct CDR3 sequences, roughly 15% of them singletons. The chain is built from TRBV25-1 and TRBJ2-3, with D perhaps being TRBD1 or TRBD2 (5 bases each). The sample here was PBMCs from the stem cell graft donor, taken from the stem cell graft. The sequence came from a human donor who donated a stem cell graft to a child with acute myeloid leukemia. CDR3 amino acids: CASSESYRFGNTQYF. CDR3 nucleotides: TGTGCCAGCAGTGAATCATACAGGTTCGGGAATACGCAGTATTTT.